This T cell receptor (beta chain) is from a study of early T cells in non-severe SARS-CoV-2 infection. Study-wide context: Sequencing used unsorted whole-blood bulk RNA, so chains lack pairing.

General study points: Anti-spike CD8 responses were favored in VDJdb matching, and private and CD4 specificities were missed.

The protocol attached unique molecular identifiers to individual cDNA molecules. TCRdb ran MiXCR on the 5' RACE reads and lists one entry per CDR3 protein. The sample contains roughly 70,000 distinct CDR3 sequences, 18% of which appear only once. This clonotype has just a few counts. Its antigen is as yet unknown. V trimming: 7 bases; J trimming: 5 bases; junction bases outside the gene matches: 15. CDR1 MDHEN and CDR2 SYDVKM come from the germline V gene. The CDR3 totals 16 residues. Sample: whole blood, taken at baseline. This TCR was sampled from an adult who was a healthcare worker with PCR-confirmed SARS-CoV-2 infection or an uninfected control (not recorded which). The rearrangement joins TRBV28 to TRBJ2-7; 9 bases are shared with TRBD1. The CDR3 protein is CASTPDRGGRVDEQYF. Here the CDR3 DNA reads TGTGCCAGCACCCCGGACAGGGGAGGGAGAGTAGACGAGCAGTACTTC.